A single sample gave rise to the 4 T cell receptor beta chains below, sequenced in a study of OX40 agonist ivuxolimab in advanced cancers. Sequencing used immunoSEQ multiplex PCR; TCRdb keeps in-frame clones, though not all of them. The sample has approximately 30,000 clones, approximately 80% seen once. Material: CD4+ or CD8+ T cells sorted from blood, obtained in a trial of the OX40 agonist ivuxolimab. These receptors all stem from an adult with an advanced solid tumor such as melanoma, head and neck, liver or kidney cancer.

The J gene is TRBJ2-3, the V gene TRBV9; tentatively, D is TRBD2 (7 bases). The CDR3 has 16 amino acids. CDR1 SGDLS and CDR2 YYNGEE come from the germline V gene. V dropped 0 bases and J dropped 2 bases, with 13 bases sitting between them. CDR3 sequence (DNA): TGTGCCAGCAGCGTAGAGGGGGACTACCACACAGATACGCAGTATTTT. Protein: CASSVEGDYHTDTQYF.

This sequence joins TRBV5-6 and TRBJ2-2; D is perhaps TRBD1 (6 bases). Trimming shortened V by 3 bases and J by 7 bases, and 13 bases separated the two germline ends. This CDR3 has 14 amino acids. Germline values: CDR1 SGHDT, CDR2 YYEEEE. CDR3 amino acids: CASSYGTFVGELFF. As DNA, the CDR3 is TGTGCCAGCAGCTACGGGACATTCGTCGGGGAGCTGTTTTTT.

The V gene is TRBV27, the J gene TRBJ2-1; D gene uncertain. Trimming stripped 2 bases from V and 8 bases from J, with 7 bases between. Per germline, CDR1 MNHEY and CDR2 SMNVEV (reference sequence). The CDR3 is 12 residues long. CDR3 DNA sequence: TGTGCCAGCAGTTTAAGTGGCTATGAGCAGTTCTTC. It encodes CASSLSGYEQFF.

This sequence joins TRBV7-3 and TRBJ2-7, with D possibly TRBD2 on 6 matching bases. The CDR3 spans 13 residues. Germline lookup yields CDR1 SGHTA and CDR2 FQGTGA. V lost 6 bases to trimming and J lost 4 bases, with 13 bases between them. Here the CDR3 reads CASSPRESYEQYF. CDR3 nucleotides: TGTGCCAGCAGTCCACGGGAGTCGTACGAGCAGTACTTC.